Each of the 18 T cell receptor beta chains below was sequenced from the same sample in a study of CD8+ T cells in alopecia areata. Treatment of the sample: oral pan-JAK inhibitor, 5-10 mg twice daily. Investigators isolated RNA and reverse transcribed it into cDNA to act as the sequencing template. Generated by immunoSEQ multiplex PCR, the TCRdb table keeps only in-frame clones and is missing some. The data show 75,000 to 80,000 clones, around 60% seen once. Specimen: CD8+ T cells sorted from blood, collected at week 24, from a patient treated with tofacitinib. The receptors stem from a human donor with alopecia areata.

This clone was counted many times. The chain combines TRBV7-9 with TRBJ2-2; D gene ambiguous. V dropped 0 bases and J dropped 4 bases, with 3 bases sitting between them. The germline V gene encodes CDR1 SEHNR and CDR2 FQNEAQ (reference sequence). This CDR3 spans 13 amino acids. The CDR3 nucleotides read TGTGCCAGCAGCTTAGCGGTCACCGGGGAGCTGTTTTTT. Protein sequence: CASSLAVTGELFF.

V gene TRBV19 combines with J gene TRBJ2-1; 7 bases align to TRBD2. J gave up 0 bases and V 4 bases, and 3 bases lay outside the gene matches. Germline CDR1 is LNHDA and CDR2 is SQIVND (reference sequence). The CDR3 loop spans 15 amino acids. The CDR3 nucleotides are TGTGCCAGTAGTACCGGGACTACCTCCTACAATGAGCAGTTCTTC. Translated: CASSTGTTSYNEQFF.

This rearrangement joins TRBV7-6 to TRBJ2-1; TRBD2 aligns across 11 bases. CDR3 length equals 15 residues. Trimming cost V 5 bases and J 7 bases; bases outside gene matches: 7. In germline, CDR1 is SGHVS, CDR2 FNYEAQ. The CDR3 here is CASSPLAGEVNEQFF. CDR3 DNA: TGTGCCAGCAGCCCACTAGCGGGGGAGGTAAATGAGCAGTTCTTC.

The genes are TRBV28 and TRBJ2-7; D is unresolved. The CDR3 contains 12 residues. CDR1 MDHEN and CDR2 SYDVKM come from the germline V gene. The germline V and J ends were trimmed by 2 bases and 2 bases, with 4 bases remaining between them. The chain's CDR3 is CASSLGAYEQYF. In DNA, the CDR3 is TGTGCCAGCAGTTTAGGAGCCTACGAGCAGTACTTC.

This chain connects TRBV5-4 to TRBJ2-5; maybe TRBD2 (6 bases). This CDR3 is built from 13 residues. Looked up from germline, CDR1 is SGHNT and CDR2 is YYREEE (reference sequence). Trimming cost V 4 bases and J 4 bases, with 11 bases left between them. CDR3 sequence: CASSPRLVETQYF. The CDR3 nucleotides read TGTGCCAGCAGCCCGAGACTAGTAGAGACCCAGTACTTC.

The genes are TRBV7-2 and TRBJ1-4, with TRBD1 matching 11 bases. The CDR3 has 16 residues. J was trimmed by 6 bases and V by 4 bases; bases with no gene match: 7. Germline loops: CDR1 SGHTA, CDR2 FQGNSA. The DNA of the CDR3 is TGTGCCAGCAGCTCCGGACAGGGGGCTGTAGATGAAAAACTGTTTTTT. It yields the protein CASSSGQGAVDEKLFF.

The V gene is TRBV4-3, the J gene TRBJ2-7; a weak D match, TRBD1 (6 bases). The germline V gene has CDR1 LGHNA and CDR2 YSLEER. The V and J ends lost 0 bases and 3 bases respectively, with 12 bases between them. This CDR3 has 15 residues. CDR3 nucleotide sequence: TGCGCCAGCAGCCAAGATACAGGACAGAACTACGAGCAGTACTTC. It encodes CASSQDTGQNYEQYF.

The rearrangement joins TRBV6-5 to TRBJ2-5; D not certain. Trimming left V 2 bases short and J 0 bases short, with 7 bases between. There are 14 residues in the CDR3. CDR1 is MNHEY and CDR2 is SVGAGI in the germline V gene. CDR3 sequence: CASSYGFNQETQYF. The CDR3 DNA reads as TGTGCCAGCAGTTACGGATTCAACCAAGAGACCCAGTACTTC.

The chain recombines TRBV6-5 with TRBJ2-5; possible D gene TRBD1, 5 bases. CDR3 size: 15 residues. Germline V lookup: CDR1 MNHEY, CDR2 SVGAGI. V dropped 6 bases and J dropped 5 bases, with 19 bases sitting between them. CDR3 DNA: TGTGCCAGCAGATCACCTGCTAGGGGCTCGGAGACCCAGTACTTC. As protein: CASRSPARGSETQYF.

This clone has more than one count but fewer than ten. The CDR3 loop is CASSQDSAGQPQHF. DNA for the CDR3: TGCGCCAGCAGCCAAGATTCAGCGGGTCAGCCCCAGCATTTT. The chain links TRBV4-1 to TRBJ1-5; no clear D gene. The V end was cut by 0 bases, the J end by 6 bases, with 9 bases between. Germline V CDR1 and CDR2: MGHRA, YSYEKL. CDR3 length: 14 residues.

The rearrangement joins TRBV6-5 to TRBJ2-3; D is ambiguous. V lost 11 bases, J lost 2 bases, and 11 bases lay in between. In germline, CDR1 is MNHEY, CDR2 SVGAGI. The CDR3 totals 12 residues. The CDR3 reads CASTSATDTQYF. Written as DNA, the CDR3 is TGTGCCTCCACCTCTGCCACAGATACGCAGTATTTT.

This chain connects TRBV9 to TRBJ2-1, with 11 bases that match TRBD1. Looked up from germline, CDR1 is SGDLS and CDR2 is YYNGEE. V was pared by 4 bases and J by 8 bases, with 8 bases of the junction left unmatched. The CDR3 loop spans 15 amino acids. The CDR3 protein is CASSTKGQGVYEQFF. DNA of the CDR3: TGTGCCAGCAGCACAAAGGGACAGGGGGTATATGAGCAGTTCTTC. The full variable domain, completed using reference TRBV9 and TRBJ2-1, is DSGVTQTPKHLITATGQRVTLRCSPRSGDLSVYWYQQSLDQGLQFLIQYYNGEERAKGNILERFSAQQFPDLHSELNLSSLELGDSALYFCASSTKGQGVYEQFFGPGTRLTVL.

A few counts support this clone. The V and J genes are TRBV10-3 and TRBJ2-3; D is unresolved. The CDR3 spans 11 residues. The ends were cut back, 3 bases at V and 6 bases at J, with 4 bases in the middle. Germline assignment: CDR1 ENHRY and CDR2 SYGVKD. The CDR3 sequence is CAISESDTQYF. DNA for the CDR3: TGTGCCATCAGTGAATCGGATACGCAGTATTTT.

The chain has TRBV9 and TRBJ2-5; 7 positions agree with TRBD1. From germline, CDR1 is SGDLS and CDR2 YYNGEE. CDR3 length: 15 amino acids. The ends lost 3 bases at V and 5 bases at J; junction bases unmatched: 10. CDR3 sequence (DNA): TGTGCCAGCAGCGGACAGGGATCCCTTGGGGAGACCCAGTACTTC. Its protein product is CASSGQGSLGETQYF.

This clone has only a few counts. The V call is TRBV29-1, the J call TRBJ2-3; 7 bases line up with TRBD1. CDR1 and CDR2 from the germline V gene are SQVTM and ANQGSEA. The V and J ends lost 7 bases and 4 bases, in that order; junction bases with no gene match: 8. The CDR3 consists of 13 residues. DNA for the CDR3: TGCAGCGGAGAGACAGGGCCAGCAGATACGCAGTATTTT. As protein: CSGETGPADTQYF.

The chain has TRBV7-8 and TRBJ1-2, with unresolved D. V lost 0 bases and J lost 2, with 7 bases in between. Germline V gene data show CDR1 as SGHVS and CDR2 as FQNEAQ. The CDR3 spans 14 residues. The CDR3 DNA reads TGTGCCAGCAGCTTAGCGGGAGCAAACTATGGCTACACCTTC. Translated: CASSLAGANYGYTF.

The CDR3 loop is CASSPGDYPGGETQYF. DNA of the CDR3: TGTGCCAGCAGCCCCGGAGACTACCCAGGTGGAGAGACCCAGTACTTC. The chain is built from TRBV9 and TRBJ2-5, with a weak D call TRBD2 (5 bases). From germline, CDR1 is SGDLS and CDR2 YYNGEE. There are 16 residues in the CDR3. Between the trimmed V and J ends, which lost 4 bases and 4 bases, there was a span of 20 bases.

The chain combines TRBV4-1 with TRBJ2-2, with TRBD1 matching 7 bases. Germline CDR1 is MGHRA and CDR2 is YSYEKL. V lost 3 bases to trimming and J lost 5 bases; unmatched junction nucleotides: 9. This CDR3 spans 16 amino acids. The CDR3 DNA reads as TGCGCCAGCAGCCATTTGGCGACAGGGAGTACCGGGGAGCTGTTTTTT. It specifies CASSHLATGSTGELFF.